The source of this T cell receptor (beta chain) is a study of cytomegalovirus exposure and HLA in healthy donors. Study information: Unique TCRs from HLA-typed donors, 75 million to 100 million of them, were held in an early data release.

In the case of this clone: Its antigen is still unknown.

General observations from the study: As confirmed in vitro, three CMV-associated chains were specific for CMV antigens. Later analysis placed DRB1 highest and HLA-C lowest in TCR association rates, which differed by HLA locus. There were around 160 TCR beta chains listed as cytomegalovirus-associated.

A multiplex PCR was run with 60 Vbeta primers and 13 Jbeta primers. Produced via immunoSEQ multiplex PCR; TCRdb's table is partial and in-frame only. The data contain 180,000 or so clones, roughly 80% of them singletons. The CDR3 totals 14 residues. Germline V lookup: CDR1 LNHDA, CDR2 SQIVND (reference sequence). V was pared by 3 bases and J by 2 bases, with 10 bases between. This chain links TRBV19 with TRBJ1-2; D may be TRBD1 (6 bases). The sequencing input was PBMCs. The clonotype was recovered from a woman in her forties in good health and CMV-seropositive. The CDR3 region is CASSIDTGNYGYTF. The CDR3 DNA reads TGTGCCAGTAGTATCGACACAGGGAACTATGGCTACACCTTC.